The source of this T cell receptor (beta chain) is a study of PD-L1 blockade in urothelial cancer. CDR1 is SEHNR, CDR2 FQNEAQ, per germline (reference sequence). The CDR3 contains 16 residues. Trimming took 2 bases from V and 3 from J; bases not matched to a gene: 6. The protocol was immunoSEQ multiplex PCR, while the TCRdb copy is restricted to in-frame clones and leaves out a portion. Among 35,000 to 45,000 clones listed, 88% were seen once. The gene calls are TRBV7-9 and TRBJ2-5; 10 bases agree with TRBD1. The receptor was derived from a woman aged 60-75 years with urothelial cancer. The sample here was PBMCs, taken around atezolizumab (anti-PD-L1) treatment. CDR3 loop: CASSLRRTGGEETQYF. The DNA for the CDR3 is TGTGCCAGCAGCTTAAGACGGACAGGGGGAGAAGAGACCCAGTACTTC.